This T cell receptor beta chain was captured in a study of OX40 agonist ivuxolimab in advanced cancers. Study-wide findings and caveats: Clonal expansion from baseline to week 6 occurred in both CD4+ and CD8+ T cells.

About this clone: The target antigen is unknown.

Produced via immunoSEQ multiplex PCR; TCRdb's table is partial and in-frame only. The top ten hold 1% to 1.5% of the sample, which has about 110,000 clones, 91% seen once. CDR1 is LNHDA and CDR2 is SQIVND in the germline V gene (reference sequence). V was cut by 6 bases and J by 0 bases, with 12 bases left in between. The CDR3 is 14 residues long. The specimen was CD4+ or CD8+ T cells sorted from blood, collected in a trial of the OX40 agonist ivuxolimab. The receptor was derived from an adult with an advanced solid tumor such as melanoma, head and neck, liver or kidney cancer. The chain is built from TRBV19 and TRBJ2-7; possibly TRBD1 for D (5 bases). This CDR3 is CASRRTGPSYEQYF. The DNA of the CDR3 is TGTGCCAGTAGAAGAACAGGTCCCTCCTACGAGCAGTACTTC.